This T cell receptor (beta chain) was sequenced in a study of blood T cell repertoires in COVID-19. Across the study: Samples taken during acute and convalescent COVID-19 were collected in the United States, Italy and Spain. Sample material is recorded as cDNA or gDNA derived from T cells, B-cell-depleted T cells, or PBMCs.

Cohorts were determined from participant-reported clinical history. Recovered status in Cohort 3 required two negative PCRs, clearance, or symptom resolution. Generated by immunoSEQ multiplex PCR, the TCRdb table keeps only in-frame clones and is missing some. The table includes approximately 300,000 clones, approximately 91% detected once. Germline V lookup: CDR1 LNHDA, CDR2 SQIVND (reference sequence). The CDR3 sequence is 14 residues long. Trimming took 7 bases from V and 8 from J, leaving 17 bases between them. This TCR was sampled from a man in his 60s who had recovered from COVID-19. Sequencing input: PBMCs or T cells enriched from blood (not recorded which). The rearrangement links TRBV19 to TRBJ2-2; maybe TRBD2 (5 bases). Written as DNA, the CDR3 is TGTGCCAGTAAAGTTGAGGGCCGGAGAGGGGAGCTGTTTTTT. Translation gives CASKVEGRRGELFF.